One and the same sample provided the 27 T cell receptor beta chains below, sequenced in a study of T cell repertoires in cytomegalovirus infection. The antigens these receptors bind are not known. A single record per CDR3 protein comes from TCRdb applying MiXCR to the reads. Of roughly 180,000 distinct CDR3 sequences in the sample, about 20% were seen once. This specimen was CD8+ T cells from cultured PBMCs, taken from culture after CMV antigen stimulation. All receptors come from a human donor in good health (CMV status not recorded). Some clones in this sample may be carry-over from other donors' samples.

This rearrangement joins TRBV7-6 to TRBJ2-7; TRBD1 aligns across 9 bases. Germline V lookup: CDR1 SGHVS, CDR2 FNYEAQ. Losses at the gene ends were 4 bases for V and 2 bases for J; bases not matched to a gene: 6. The CDR3 consists of 15 residues. In nucleotides, the CDR3 is TGTGCCAGCAGCTCGGGACAGGGAGGAACCTACGAGCAGTACTTC. This encodes CASSSGQGGTYEQYF.

This clonotype was recorded a few times. The genes are TRBV12-3 or TRBV12-4 and TRBJ2-7; D uncertain. Between the trimmed V and J ends, which lost 4 bases and 3 bases, there was a span of 10 bases. CDR3 length: 13 amino acids. The CDR3 DNA reads as TGTGCCAGCAGTTCCCGATCCCACTACGAGCAGTACTTC. Its protein product is CASSSRSHYEQYF.

This clonotype was seen a few times. V gene TRBV6-5 combines with J gene TRBJ2-7, with D possibly TRBD2 on 6 matching bases. Germline lookup yields CDR1 MNHEY and CDR2 SVGAGI. V was trimmed by 7 bases and J by 2 bases, leaving 15 bases between them. The CDR3 loop spans 14 amino acids. The CDR3 sequence is CASTLGGPTYEQYF. As DNA, the CDR3 is TGTGCCAGCACCTTAGGAGGGCCGACCTACGAGCAGTACTTC.

The rearrangement uses TRBV7-2 and TRBJ2-5; 12 bases fit TRBD1. The CDR3 spans 17 residues. Germline CDR1 reads SGHTA; CDR2 reads FQGNSA. V was clipped by 5 bases and J by 5 bases; unmatched bases: 12. CDR3 in amino acids: CASSPPYGTGGVETQYF. The CDR3 nucleotides read TGTGCCAGCAGCCCCCCCTATGGGACAGGGGGCGTCGAGACCCAGTACTTC.

This clonotype was seen a handful of times. The rearrangement uses TRBV5-5 and TRBJ2-5, with D perhaps TRBD1 (6 bases). The CDR3 contains 15 residues. With 3 bases removed from V and 1 base from J, the gap between germline ends came to 13 bases. From germline, CDR1 is SGHKS and CDR2 YYEKEE (reference sequence). The CDR3 region is CASSWGRGSQETQYF. In DNA, the CDR3 is TGTGCCAGCAGCTGGGGGCGCGGCAGCCAAGAGACCCAGTACTTC.

This clonotype was detected only a few times. The CDR3 DNA reads as TGTGCCAGCAGCTCATCGACAGGGGCCTGGGATTCACCCCTCCACTTT. It yields the protein CASSSSTGAWDSPLHF. This chain connects TRBV7-2 to TRBJ1-6; TRBD1 matches 8 bases. CDR1 is SGHTA and CDR2 is FQGNSA in the germline V gene. The trim removed 4 bases at V and 8 bases at J, leaving 10 bases unmatched. The length of the CDR3 is 16 residues. Full variable domain (rest looked up from reference TRBV7-2 and TRBJ1-6): GAGVSQSPSNKVTEKGKDVELRCDPISGHTALYWYRQSLGQGLEFLIYFQGNSAPDKSGLPSDRFSAERTGGSVSTLTIQRTQQEDSAVYLCASSSSTGAWDSPLHFGNGTRLTVT.

In its sample, this clonotype was seen a few times. The V call is TRBV7-3, the J call TRBJ2-2; unclear D gene. The CDR3 has 14 residues. Germline V gives CDR1 SGHTA, CDR2 FQGTGA. Between the trimmed V and J ends, which lost 2 bases and 1 base, there was a span of 5 bases. The CDR3 bases are TGTGCCAGCAGCTTACTTGAGAACACCGGGGAGCTGTTTTTT. This translates into CASSLLENTGELFF.

This chain uses TRBV12-3 or TRBV12-4 with TRBJ1-2; TRBD1 is a possible D gene (6 bases). V lost 5 bases and J 6 bases, leaving 16 bases between the germline ends. The CDR3 length is 14 residues. This CDR3 reads CASSPAWTADGYTF. Written as DNA, the CDR3 is TGTGCCAGCAGTCCCGCATGGACAGCAGATGGCTACACCTTC.

The table lists this clonotype with a few counts. The rearrangement uses TRBV12-3 or TRBV12-4 and TRBJ1-5; 8 positions match TRBD1. The CDR3 consists of 14 residues. V shed 1 base, J shed 4 bases, and the junction held 0 bases outside the gene matches. For the CDR3, the DNA is TGTGCCAGCAGTTTAGGGACAGGGAATCAGCCCCAGCATTTT. Encoded protein: CASSLGTGNQPQHF.

This clonotype was seen a handful of times. The V and J genes are TRBV7-8 and TRBJ2-7; TRBD1 might be the D (6 bases). The ends were cut back, 3 bases at V and 5 bases at J, with 14 bases in the middle. In germline, CDR1 is SGHVS, CDR2 FQNEAQ. This CDR3 spans 14 amino acids. This CDR3 reads CASSLWGRKNEQYF. CDR3 sequence (DNA): TGTGCCAGCAGCTTGTGGGGGCGCAAAAACGAGCAGTACTTC.

The V and J genes are TRBV10-2 and TRBJ2-2; 11 positions agree with TRBD2. Trimming at V came to 8 bases and at J to 7 bases, leaving 6 bases not matched to a gene. Germline lookup yields CDR1 WSHSY and CDR2 SAAADI. The CDR3 totals 14 residues. Written as DNA, the CDR3 is TGCGCCAGCGACGCTAGCGGGGGGAACGGGGAGCTGTTTTTT. Translating it yields CASDASGGNGELFF.

The chain combines TRBV12-3 or TRBV12-4 with TRBJ1-6; 8 bases are a match to TRBD1. V trimming: 7 bases; J trimming: 7 bases; junction bases outside the gene matches: 6. This CDR3 contains 14 residues. The CDR3 DNA reads as TGTGCCAGCACCCCGGGACAGGTGAATTCACCCCTCCACTTT. Protein product: CASTPGQVNSPLHF.

This clonotype was detected only a few times. This chain links TRBV20-1 with TRBJ2-5; D is uncertain. The CDR3 extends over 12 amino acids. Trimming took off 2 bases at V and 5 bases at J, with 9 bases between the two ends. Germline V gene data show CDR1 as DFQATT and CDR2 as SNEGSKA (reference sequence). The CDR3 DNA is TGCAGTGCTAGAAGGGTAATGGAGACCCAGTACTTC. This sequence encodes CSARRVMETQYF.

There are a few counts of this clonotype. The chain uses TRBV29-1 and TRBJ2-5; D is uncertain. V lost 3 bases to trimming and J lost 8 bases, with 19 bases between them. The germline V gene encodes CDR1 SQVTM and CDR2 ANQGSEA. This CDR3 has 14 amino acids. CDR3 in DNA: TGCAGCGTTGACGGAGTAGGCCTACGAGGTACCCAGTACTTC. Its translation: CSVDGVGLRGTQYF.

This clonotype came up many times. V is TRBV7-2 and J is TRBJ1-2, with D possibly being TRBD1 (6 bases). The CDR3 totals 17 residues. The germline V and J ends were trimmed by 3 bases and 2 bases, with 19 bases remaining between them. CDR1 and CDR2 from the germline V gene are SGHTA and FQGNSA. CDR3 coding DNA: TGTGCCAGCAGCTTGCTGGGGGGCACTGGTGAGAACTATGGCTACACCTTC. Translation: CASSLLGGTGENYGYTF.

V usage is TRBV7-2 and J usage is TRBJ2-5, with D possibly being TRBD2 (6 bases). The CDR3 covers 15 residues. V lost 5 bases, J lost 3 bases, and 16 bases lay in between. Germline loops: CDR1 SGHTA, CDR2 FQGNSA. This CDR3 is CASSRGNGMEETQYF. In DNA, the CDR3 is TGTGCCAGCAGCCGGGGGAACGGCATGGAAGAGACCCAGTACTTC.

This clonotype was counted a few times. The gene calls are TRBV12-3 or TRBV12-4 and TRBJ2-1; D may be TRBD2 (6 bases). Trimming stripped 7 bases from V and 2 bases from J, with 18 bases between. The CDR3 runs 16 residues. CDR3 bases: TGTGCCAGCACTACTGCGGTGGCGGGGCCCTACAATGAGCAGTTCTTC. Its protein product is CASTTAVAGPYNEQFF.

This chain links TRBV20-1 with TRBJ2-7; 8 bases are shared with TRBD1. After removal of 2 bases from V and 3 bases from J, the junction contained 3 bases not matched to a gene. The CDR3 covers 13 residues. CDR1 is DFQATT and CDR2 is SNEGSKA in the germline V gene (reference sequence). The CDR3 DNA sequence: TGCAGTGCTAGAATTGGACAGGGCTACGAGCAGTACTTC. Protein product: CSARIGQGYEQYF.

This clonotype was counted between two and nine times. The rearrangement joins TRBV12-3 or TRBV12-4 to TRBJ1-2; no reliable D call. The V end was cut by 4 bases, the J end by 8 bases, with 11 bases between. The CDR3 length is 12 residues. The CDR3 DNA sequence: TGTGCCAGCAGTTCCACCCCAGCCGGCTACACCTTC. Protein product: CASSSTPAGYTF.

This clonotype has more than one count but fewer than ten. The chain has TRBV11-2 and TRBJ2-1; D may be TRBD2 (5 bases). Germline CDR1 SGHAT, CDR2 FQNNGV. Trimming removed 5 bases at V and 1 base at J, with 12 bases between. The CDR3 totals 15 residues. In DNA form, the CDR3 reads TGTGCCAGCAGCCCCGCTGGAGGATCCTACAATGAGCAGTTCTTC. It specifies CASSPAGGSYNEQFF.

The J gene is TRBJ2-5, the V gene TRBV6-5; D unresolved. CDR1 and CDR2 from the germline V gene are MNHEY and SVGAGI. This CDR3 is 15 amino acids long. Trimming stripped 0 bases from V and 7 bases from J, with 15 bases between. This CDR3 reads CASSYSSLGAVTQYF. The DNA for the CDR3 is TGTGCCAGCAGTTACTCCTCGCTTGGCGCAGTGACCCAGTACTTC.

The chain carries TRBV7-2 and TRBJ2-3; D not certain. Trimming removed 1 base from V and 6 bases from J, with 8 bases in between. Germline-derived CDR1 and CDR2 are SGHTA and FQGNSA. The CDR3 extends over 13 amino acids. CDR3 loop: CASSLGVGDTQYF. CDR3 DNA: TGTGCCAGCAGCTTAGGGGTGGGGGATACGCAGTATTTT.

In this sample, this clonotype turned up a few times. The V gene is TRBV7-2, the J gene TRBJ1-6, with D possibly being TRBD1 (6 bases). There are 14 residues in the CDR3. The germline gives CDR1 SGHTA, CDR2 FQGNSA. With 2 bases removed from V and 10 bases from J, the gap between germline ends came to 12 bases. The CDR3 sequence is CASSLTVGGSPLHF. The CDR3 bases are TGTGCCAGCAGCTTAACGGTAGGGGGGTCACCCCTCCACTTT.

This clonotype was counted a single time. The chain carries TRBV9 and TRBJ1-2; D perhaps matches TRBD1 (6 bases). CDR3 length: 14 residues. Per germline, CDR1 SGDLS and CDR2 YYNGEE. Between the trimmed V and J ends, which lost 4 bases and 4 bases, there was a span of 14 bases. For the CDR3, the DNA is TGTGCCAGCAGCTCAACCGACAGGACCTATGGCTACACCTTC. Protein sequence: CASSSTDRTYGYTF. Looking up the rest from reference TRBV9 and TRBJ1-2 gives the full variable domain: DSGVTQTPKHLITATGQRVTLRCSPRSGDLSVYWYQQSLDQGLQFLIQYYNGEERAKGNILERFSAQQFPDLHSELNLSSLELGDSALYFCASSSTDRTYGYTFGSGTRLTVV.

The J gene is TRBJ2-1, the V gene TRBV7-2; D call uncertain. The V end was cut by 2 bases, the J end by 2 bases, with 4 bases between. The CDR3 extends over 13 amino acids. CDR1 is SGHTA and CDR2 is FQGNSA in the germline V gene. The CDR3 here is CASSLPPYNEQFF. The CDR3 nucleotides are TGTGCCAGCAGCTTACCCCCCTACAATGAGCAGTTCTTC.

This clonotype was counted at least ten times. The chain recombines TRBV2 with TRBJ2-3; TRBD2 matches 12 bases. V gave up 6 bases and J gave up 3 bases; unmatched junction bases: 7. Germline CDR1 reads SNHLY; CDR2 reads FYNNEI. This CDR3 contains 16 residues. CDR3 coding DNA: TGTGCCAGCAGACCACTAGCGGGGGGCATGACAGATACGCAGTATTTT. It yields the protein CASRPLAGGMTDTQYF. Complete variable domain (other parts from reference TRBV2 and TRBJ2-3): EPEVTQTPSHQVTQMGQEVILRCVPISNHLYFYWYRQILGQKVEFLVSFYNNEISEKSEIFDDQFSVERPDGSNFTLKIRSTKLEDSAMYFCASRPLAGGMTDTQYFGPGTRLTVL.

This clonotype was observed a few times. CDR3 DNA sequence: TGTGCCAGCAGCGGCCGGGACAGGGGACAAGAGACCCAGTACTTC. Protein sequence: CASSGRDRGQETQYF. The chain couples TRBV7-9 to TRBJ2-5; TRBD1 aligns across 10 bases. V trimming: 5 bases; J trimming: 2 bases; junction bases outside the gene matches: 5. Germline V gene lookup returns CDR1 SEHNR and CDR2 FQNEAQ (reference sequence). This CDR3 is built from 15 residues. The full variable domain, rest sourced from reference TRBV7-9 and TRBJ2-5, is DTGVSQNPRHKITKRGQNVTFRCDPISEHNRLYWYRQTLGQGPEFLTYFQNEAQLEKSRLLSDRFSAERPKGSFSTLEIQRTEQGDSAMYLCASSGRDRGQETQYFGPGTRLLVL.